These T cell receptor beta chains were read from a single sample in a study of cytomegalovirus exposure and HLA in healthy donors. Data came from immunoSEQ multiplex PCR; TCRdb stores just in-frame clones and leaves some out. The top ten clones hold about 3% of a sample with more than 140,000 clones, about 75% of them seen once. Material for sequencing was PBMCs. The receptors derive from a man aged 40-49 years in good health and CMV-seronegative. CDR3s include the opening cysteine and the closing phenylalanine or tryptophan. A D gene is named only where the DNA matches it firmly. Clone size appears in some rows only: once, few, many, or a class for an expanded clone.

size,V,J,D,DNA,CDR3
-,TRBV7-3,TRBJ2-1,TRBD2,TGTGCCAGCAGCTTACTAGCGGGGTTCAATGAGCAGTTCTTC,CASSLLAGFNEQFF
few,TRBV4-2,TRBJ2-7,TRBD1,TGTGCCAGCAGCCAAGACGGTGGACAGGAGGATGGGCAGTACTTC,CASSQDGGQEDGQYF
-,TRBV29-1,TRBJ2-7,-,TGCAGCGTTGGGGCAGGAACCTACGAGCAGTACTTC,CSVGAGTYEQYF
-,TRBV28,TRBJ1-1,-,TGTGCCAGCAGGCAGATTAACACTGAAGCTTTCTTT,CASRQINTEAFF
-,TRBV5-5,TRBJ2-5,TRBD2,TGTGCCAGCAGCTTCTTACTAGCGGGGGGGCGGGAGACCCAGTACTTC,CASSFLLAGGRETQYF
-,TRBV9,TRBJ2-1,TRBD1,TGTGCCAGCAGCCCCAGGACAGGGAACAATGAGCAGTTCTTC,CASSPRTGNNEQFF
-,TRBV29-1,TRBJ1-5,TRBD1,TGCAGCGTCGTCTATATTACAGGGGGCAGGAGCAATCAGCCCCAGCATTTT,CSVVYITGGRSNQPQHF
-,TRBV4-3,TRBJ2-7,TRBD2,TGCGCCAGCAGCCAAGCAGGGGGACTAGCGGCTTCCGAGCAGTACTTC,CASSQAGGLAASEQYF
once,TRBV6-5,TRBJ1-2,TRBD1,TGTGCCAGCCGACTAGTGGGACAGGGGAACTATGGCTACACCTTC,CASRLVGQGNYGYTF
-,TRBV5-1,TRBJ2-7,TRBD1,TGCGCCAGCAGCTTGGGTCGGACAGGGGGCCTATCCTACGAGCAGTACTTC,CASSLGRTGGLSYEQYF
-,TRBV10-1,TRBJ1-1,-,TGCGCCAGCAGTGAAAATACGAGGACAGCCCTCATGAACACTGAAGCTTTCTTT,CASSENTRTALMNTEAFF
-,TRBV9,TRBJ2-3,TRBD1,TGTGCCAGCAGCTTCCGCCTACGGGACAGAAGCACAGATACGCAGTATTTT,CASSFRLRDRSTDTQYF
-,TRBV30,TRBJ1-2,-,TGTGCCGCCAGCCCCCCGACAGCCTATGGCTACACCTTC,CAASPPTAYGYTF
-,TRBV6-1,TRBJ1-6,-,TGTGCCAGCAGTGAAGCGGTAGCGGGGGGAGCTTCACCCCTCCACTTT,CASSEAVAGGASPLHF
-,TRBV29-1,TRBJ2-7,TRBD2,TGCAGCGTTGAAGATCGCGGGAGCTCCTACGAGCAGTACTTC,CSVEDRGSSYEQYF
-,TRBV7-2,TRBJ1-5,-,TGTGCCAGCAGCTTAGGACTGAGCAATCAGCCCCAGCATTTT,CASSLGLSNQPQHF
-,TRBV10-3,TRBJ1-1,-,TGTGCCACTCAGGTCGGTGTCACGAACACTGAAGCTTTCTTT,CATQVGVTNTEAFF
-,TRBV6-5,TRBJ2-7,-,TGTGCCAGCAGTTCTTCAGGGTTCTACGAGCAGTACTTC,CASSSSGFYEQYF
-,TRBV9,TRBJ2-7,-,TGTGCCAGCAGCGTAGCGGGGTCAAACGAGCAGTACTTC,CASSVAGSNEQYF
-,TRBV18,TRBJ1-2,TRBD1,TGTGCCAGCTCACCCCTCCGACCTGGACAGGGTTCAACCAACTATGGCTACACCTTC,CASSPLRPGQGSTNYGYTF
-,TRBV18,TRBJ2-3,-,TGTGCCAGCTCACAAAGACAGGTAGATACGCAGTATTTT,CASSQRQVDTQYF
-,TRBV9,TRBJ2-2,-,TGTGCCAGCAGCGTAGGCAGGGCCGGTTGGGAGCTGTTTTTT,CASSVGRAGWELFF
-,TRBV6-1,TRBJ2-1,-,TGTGCCAGCAGTCCCCCCGGACTTAACAATGAGCAGTTCTTC,CASSPPGLNNEQFF
-,TRBV4-2,TRBJ1-4,-,TGTGCCAGCAGCCAAGATTACCAGGGAACTAATGAAAAACTGTTTTTT,CASSQDYQGTNEKLFF
-,TRBV2,TRBJ2-3,-,TGTGCCAGCAGGACAGGACGTTTCCTCACAGATACGCAGTATTTT,CASRTGRFLTDTQYF
-,TRBV29-1,TRBJ2-3,-,TGCAGCGTCTGGGGGGGCCTCTCAGATACGCAGTATTTT,CSVWGGLSDTQYF
few,TRBV7-8,TRBJ1-1,-,TGTGCCAGCAGCTATTTGGGGCGCACTGAAGCTTTCTTT,CASSYLGRTEAFF
-,TRBV14,TRBJ1-6,-,TGTGCCAGCAGCCAAGATCTTAGGGCCCCGGGAGCCTATAATTCACCCCTCCACTTT,CASSQDLRAPGAYNSPLHF
-,TRBV6-6,TRBJ2-2,-,TGTGCCAGCAGTTCAACAACAGGGTATACCGGGGAGCTGTTTTTT,CASSSTTGYTGELFF
-,TRBV2,TRBJ2-5,-,TGTGCCAGCAGTGAATTGACAGAGGAGGAGACCCAGTACTTC,CASSELTEEETQYF
-,TRBV4-3,TRBJ1-1,-,TGCGCCAGCAGCCAACTTCCTCTTATGAACACTGAAGCTTTCTTT,CASSQLPLMNTEAFF
-,TRBV10-3,TRBJ1-5,-,TGTGCCACCAAGGAGGTAAATCAGCCCCAGCATTTT,CATKEVNQPQHF